This T cell receptor (beta chain) was profiled in a study of blood T cell repertoires in COVID-19. At the level of the study: COVID-19 samples from acute and convalescent phases originated in the United States, Italy and Spain. Nucleic acid was either cDNA or gDNA, and it came from T cells, B-cell-depleted T cells, or PBMCs.

The authors' processing: Cell counts per sample came from amplifying reference gene primers. TCRdb keeps only in-frame clones here, not all; method: immunoSEQ multiplex PCR. The V and J calls and the clone size are those of that table, but D and trimming were determined from the DNA. Of 200,000 to 250,000 clones listed, under 90% are singletons. Sample: peripheral blood. The sequence derives from a man between 45 and 60 years old with acute or convalescent COVID-19.

The CDR3, as DNA: TGTGCCAGTACTGACAGCTATGGCTACACCTTC. Protein sequence: CASTDSYGYTF. The V call is TRBV12-3 or TRBV12-4, the J call TRBJ1-2, with D possibly TRBD1 on 5 matching bases. This CDR3 region has 11 residues. The V gene lost 9 bases and the J gene lost 4 bases, with 9 bases spanning the gap.